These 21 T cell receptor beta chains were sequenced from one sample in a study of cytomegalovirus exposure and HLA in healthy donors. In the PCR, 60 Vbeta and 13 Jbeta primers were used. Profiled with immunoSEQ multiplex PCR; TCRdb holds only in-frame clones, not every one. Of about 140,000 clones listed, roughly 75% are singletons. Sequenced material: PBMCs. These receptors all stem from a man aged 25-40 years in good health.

The CDR3 nucleotides read TGTGCCAGCAGTACACAAGGCAATCAGCCCCAGCATTTT. Translated: CASSTQGNQPQHF. The chain is built from TRBV6-1 and TRBJ1-5; D ambiguous. From germline, CDR1 is MNHNS and CDR2 SASEGT. Trimming stripped 5 bases from V and 2 bases from J, with 7 bases between. The CDR3 loop spans 13 amino acids.

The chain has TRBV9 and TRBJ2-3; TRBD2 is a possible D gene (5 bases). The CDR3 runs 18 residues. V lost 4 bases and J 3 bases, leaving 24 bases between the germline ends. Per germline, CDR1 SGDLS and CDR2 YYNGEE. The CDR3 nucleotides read TGTGCCAGCAGCCCCAGGCCCGGACGACTAAGAAGAACAGATACGCAGTATTTT. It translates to CASSPRPGRLRRTDTQYF.

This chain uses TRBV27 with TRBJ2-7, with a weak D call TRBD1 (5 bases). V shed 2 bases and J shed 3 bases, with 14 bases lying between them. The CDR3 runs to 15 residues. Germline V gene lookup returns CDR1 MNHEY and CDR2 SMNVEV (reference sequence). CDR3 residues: CASSLTTTGYYEQYF. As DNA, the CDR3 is TGTGCCAGCAGTTTAACCACCACAGGTTACTACGAGCAGTACTTC.

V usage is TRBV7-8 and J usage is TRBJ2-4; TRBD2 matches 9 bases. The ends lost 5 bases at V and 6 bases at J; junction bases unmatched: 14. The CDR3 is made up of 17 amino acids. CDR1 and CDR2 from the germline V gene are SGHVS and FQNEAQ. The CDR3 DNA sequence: TGTGCCAGCAGCCCACTGGGCGGGAGGGGGGGAAGAAACATTCAGTACTTC. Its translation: CASSPLGGRGGRNIQYF.

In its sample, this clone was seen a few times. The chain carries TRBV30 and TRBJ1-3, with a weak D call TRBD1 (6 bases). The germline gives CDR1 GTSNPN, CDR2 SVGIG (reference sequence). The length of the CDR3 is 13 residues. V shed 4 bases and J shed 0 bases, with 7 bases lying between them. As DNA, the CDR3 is TGTGCCTGGAACAGGGCCTCTGGAAACACCATATATTTT. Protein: CAWNRASGNTIYF.

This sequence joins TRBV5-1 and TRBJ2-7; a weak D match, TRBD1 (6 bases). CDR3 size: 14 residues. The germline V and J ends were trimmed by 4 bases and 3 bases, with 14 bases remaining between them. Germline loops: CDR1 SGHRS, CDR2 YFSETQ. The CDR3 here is CASSPLDRNYEQYF. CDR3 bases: TGCGCCAGCAGCCCACTGGACAGAAACTACGAGCAGTACTTC.

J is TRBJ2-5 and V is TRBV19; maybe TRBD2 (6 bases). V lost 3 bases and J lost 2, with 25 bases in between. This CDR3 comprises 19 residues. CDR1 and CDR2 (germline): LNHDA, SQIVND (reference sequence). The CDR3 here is CASSIARSWGEFVQETQYF. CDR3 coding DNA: TGTGCCAGTAGTATTGCCCGCTCGTGGGGGGAGTTCGTTCAAGAGACCCAGTACTTC.

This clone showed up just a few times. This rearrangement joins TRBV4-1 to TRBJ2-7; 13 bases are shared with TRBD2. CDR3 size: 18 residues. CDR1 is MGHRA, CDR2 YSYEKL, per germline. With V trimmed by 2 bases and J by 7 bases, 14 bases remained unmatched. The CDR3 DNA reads TGCGCCAGCAGCCAACGGGGGGGACTAGCGGGGACCTCTCGGGAGCAGTACTTC. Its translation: CASSQRGGLAGTSREQYF.

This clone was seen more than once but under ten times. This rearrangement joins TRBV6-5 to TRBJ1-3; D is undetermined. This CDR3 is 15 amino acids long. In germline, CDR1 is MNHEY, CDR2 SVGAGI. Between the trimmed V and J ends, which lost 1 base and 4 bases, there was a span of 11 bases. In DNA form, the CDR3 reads TGTGCCAGCAGTTACTTGGAGGAAGGAGGAAACACCATATATTTT. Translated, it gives CASSYLEEGGNTIYF.

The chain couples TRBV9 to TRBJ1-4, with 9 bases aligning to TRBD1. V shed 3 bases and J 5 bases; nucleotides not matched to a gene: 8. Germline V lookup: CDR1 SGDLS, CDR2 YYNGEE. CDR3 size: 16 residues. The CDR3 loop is CASSAAPGQGNEKLFF. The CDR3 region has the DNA TGTGCCAGCAGCGCCGCTCCGGGACAGGGAAATGAAAAACTGTTTTTT.

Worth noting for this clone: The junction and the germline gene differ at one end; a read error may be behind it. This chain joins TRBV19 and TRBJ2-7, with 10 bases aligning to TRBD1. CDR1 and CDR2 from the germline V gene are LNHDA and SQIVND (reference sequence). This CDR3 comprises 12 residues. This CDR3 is CASPPLRDRGNF. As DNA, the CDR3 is TGTGCCAGTCCCCCTCTAAGGGACAGGGGAAACTTC.

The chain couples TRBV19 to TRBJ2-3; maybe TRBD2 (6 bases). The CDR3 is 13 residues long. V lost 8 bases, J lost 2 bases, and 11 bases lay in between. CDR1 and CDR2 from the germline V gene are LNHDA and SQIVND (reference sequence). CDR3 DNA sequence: TGTGCCAGTCGGGCGGGACCCACAGATACGCAGTATTTT. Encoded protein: CASRAGPTDTQYF.

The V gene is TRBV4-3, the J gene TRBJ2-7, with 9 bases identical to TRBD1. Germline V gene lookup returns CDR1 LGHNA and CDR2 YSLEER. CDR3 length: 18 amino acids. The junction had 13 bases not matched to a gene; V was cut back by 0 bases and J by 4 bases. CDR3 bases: TGCGCCAGCAGCCAAGATGGGCCCCCGGGACAGGGTATGTACGAGCAGTACTTC. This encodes CASSQDGPPGQGMYEQYF.

CDR3 sequence: CASSLLRGRSNEQFF. In nucleotides, the CDR3 is TGTGCCAGCAGCCTCTTACGCGGGAGGTCCAATGAGCAGTTCTTC. The V and J genes are TRBV7-3 and TRBJ2-1; 8 bases agree with TRBD2. Germline CDR1 and CDR2: SGHTA and FQGTGA. This CDR3 contains 15 residues. V lost 5 bases and J lost 6; bases outside the gene matches: 9.

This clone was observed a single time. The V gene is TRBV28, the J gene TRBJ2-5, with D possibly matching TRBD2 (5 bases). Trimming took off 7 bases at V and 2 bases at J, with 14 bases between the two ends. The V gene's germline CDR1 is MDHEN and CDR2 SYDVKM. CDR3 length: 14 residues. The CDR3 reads CASTVGGGQETQYF. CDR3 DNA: TGTGCCAGCACTGTGGGTGGAGGACAAGAGACCCAGTACTTC.

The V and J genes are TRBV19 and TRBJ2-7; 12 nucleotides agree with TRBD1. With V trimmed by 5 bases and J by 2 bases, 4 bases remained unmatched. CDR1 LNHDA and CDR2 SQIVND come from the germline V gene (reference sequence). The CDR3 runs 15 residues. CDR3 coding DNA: TGTGCCAGTAGTCCGGGGACAGGGGGCCCCTACGAGCAGTACTTC. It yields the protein CASSPGTGGPYEQYF.

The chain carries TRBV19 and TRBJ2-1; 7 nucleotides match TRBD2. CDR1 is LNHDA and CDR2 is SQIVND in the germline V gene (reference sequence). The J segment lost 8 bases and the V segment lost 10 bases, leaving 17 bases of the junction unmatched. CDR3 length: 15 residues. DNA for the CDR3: TGTGCCACCCGACGAGGGCGGGAGCTCATCGATGAGCAGTTCTTC. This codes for CATRRGRELIDEQFF.

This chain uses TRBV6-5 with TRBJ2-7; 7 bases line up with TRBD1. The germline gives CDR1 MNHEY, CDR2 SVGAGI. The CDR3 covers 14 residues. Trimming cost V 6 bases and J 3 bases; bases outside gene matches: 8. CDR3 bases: TGTGCCAGCAGCCCCGACAGGGAGATCTACGAGCAGTACTTC. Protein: CASSPDREIYEQYF.

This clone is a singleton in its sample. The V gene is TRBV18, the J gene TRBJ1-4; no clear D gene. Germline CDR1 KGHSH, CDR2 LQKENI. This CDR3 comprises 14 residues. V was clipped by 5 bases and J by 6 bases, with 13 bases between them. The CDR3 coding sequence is TGTGCCAGCTCAGCCTTCGGAAGCGATGAAAAACTGTTTTTT. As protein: CASSAFGSDEKLFF.

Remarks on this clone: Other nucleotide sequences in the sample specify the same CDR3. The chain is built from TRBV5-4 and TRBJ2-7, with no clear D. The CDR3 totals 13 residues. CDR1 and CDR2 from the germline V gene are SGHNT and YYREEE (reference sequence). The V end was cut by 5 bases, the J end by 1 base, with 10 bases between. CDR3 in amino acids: CASSLSASYEQYF. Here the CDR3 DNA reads TGTGCCAGCAGTCTGAGCGCTTCCTACGAGCAGTACTTC.

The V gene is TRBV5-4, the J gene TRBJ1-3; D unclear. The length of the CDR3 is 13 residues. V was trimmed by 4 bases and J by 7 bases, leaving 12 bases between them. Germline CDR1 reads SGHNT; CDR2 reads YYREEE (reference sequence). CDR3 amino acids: CASSPPLGNTIYF. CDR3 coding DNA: TGTGCCAGCAGCCCACCCCTCGGGAACACCATATATTTT.